This paragraph covers one T cell receptor beta chain sequence. Its specificity is unknown. The data stem from a study of T cell repertoires in cytomegalovirus infection. Across the study: Public TCR beta signatures were indicative of both CMV infection and a matching HLA type. Whole-study findings and limits: The study found HLA-C-restricted CMV-specific TCR beta clonotypes dominating the ex vivo response.

The V segment lost 2 bases and the J segment 5 bases; nucleotides outside the gene matches: 4. The germline V gene encodes CDR1 SNHLY and CDR2 FYNNEI. CDR3 size: 14 residues. In TCRdb, the reads were re-called with MiXCR into one record per CDR3 protein. Of under 250,000 distinct CDR3 sequences detected, about 12% appear once; the ten largest clones hold 1.5% to 2%. The sequence came from a human donor in good health (CMV status not recorded). Some clones in this sample may be carry-over from other donors' samples. The chain combines TRBV2 with TRBJ1-1; 8 positions agree with TRBD1. Material for sequencing was PBMCs. CDR3 nucleotides: TGTGCCAGCAGTGAACAGGGGGCGCGTACTGAAGCTTTCTTT. This codes for CASSEQGARTEAFF. Variable domain in full (rest from reference TRBV2 and TRBJ1-1): EPEVTQTPSHQVTQMGQEVILRCVPISNHLYFYWYRQILGQKVEFLVSFYNNEISEKSEIFDDQFSVERPDGSNFTLKIRSTKLEDSAMYFCASSEQGARTEAFFGQGTRLTVV.